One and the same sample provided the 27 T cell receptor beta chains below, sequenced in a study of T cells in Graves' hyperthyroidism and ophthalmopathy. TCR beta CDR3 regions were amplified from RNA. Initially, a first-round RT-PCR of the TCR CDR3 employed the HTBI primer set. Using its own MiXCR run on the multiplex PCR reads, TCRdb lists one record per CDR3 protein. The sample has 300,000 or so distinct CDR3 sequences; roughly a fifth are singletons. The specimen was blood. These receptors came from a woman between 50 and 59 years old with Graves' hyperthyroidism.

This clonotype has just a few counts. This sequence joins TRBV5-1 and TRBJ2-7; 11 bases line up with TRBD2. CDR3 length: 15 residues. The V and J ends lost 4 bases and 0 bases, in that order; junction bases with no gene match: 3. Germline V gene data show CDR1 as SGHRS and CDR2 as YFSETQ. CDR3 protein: CASSGGTSGSYEQYF. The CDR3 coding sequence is TGCGCCAGCAGCGGGGGGACTAGCGGCTCCTACGAGCAGTACTTC.

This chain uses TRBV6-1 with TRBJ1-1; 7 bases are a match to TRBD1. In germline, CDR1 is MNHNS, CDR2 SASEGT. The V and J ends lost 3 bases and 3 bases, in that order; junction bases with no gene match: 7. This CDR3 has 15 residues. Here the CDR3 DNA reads TGTGCCAGCAGTGAGGACAGGCCTATGGACACTGAAGCTTTCTTT. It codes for CASSEDRPMDTEAFF.

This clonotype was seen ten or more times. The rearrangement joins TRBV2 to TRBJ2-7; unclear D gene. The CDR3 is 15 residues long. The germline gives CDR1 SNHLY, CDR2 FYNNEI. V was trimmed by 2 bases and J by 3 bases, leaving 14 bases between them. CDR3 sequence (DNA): TGTGCCAGCAGTGAAAATGCTGGGAAACTCTACGAGCAGTACTTC. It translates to CASSENAGKLYEQYF.

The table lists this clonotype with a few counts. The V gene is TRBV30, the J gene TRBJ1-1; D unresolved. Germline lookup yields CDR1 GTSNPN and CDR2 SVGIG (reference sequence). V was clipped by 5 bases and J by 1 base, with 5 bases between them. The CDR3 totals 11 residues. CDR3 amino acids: CAWEQNTEAFF. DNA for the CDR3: TGTGCCTGGGAACAGAACACTGAAGCTTTCTTT.

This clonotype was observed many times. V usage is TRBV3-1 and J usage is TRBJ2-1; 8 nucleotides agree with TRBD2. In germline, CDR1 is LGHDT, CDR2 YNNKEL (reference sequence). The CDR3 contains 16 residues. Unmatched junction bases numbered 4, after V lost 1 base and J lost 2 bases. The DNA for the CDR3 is TGTGCCAGCAGCCAAGCCGGGACTAGGACCTACAATGAGCAGTTCTTC. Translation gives CASSQAGTRTYNEQFF.

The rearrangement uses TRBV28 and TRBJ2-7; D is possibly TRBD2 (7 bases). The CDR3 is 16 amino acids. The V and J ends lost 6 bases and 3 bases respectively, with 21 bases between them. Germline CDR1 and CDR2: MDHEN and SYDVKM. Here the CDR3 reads CASRGGGAGLSYEQYF. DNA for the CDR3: TGTGCCAGCAGGGGGGGGGGGGCGGGACTGAGCTACGAGCAGTACTTC.

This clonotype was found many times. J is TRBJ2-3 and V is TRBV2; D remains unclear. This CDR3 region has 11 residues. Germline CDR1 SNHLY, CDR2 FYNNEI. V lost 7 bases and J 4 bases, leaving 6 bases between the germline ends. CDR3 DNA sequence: TGTGCCAGCAAGAGTCCAGATACGCAGTATTTT. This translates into CASKSPDTQYF.

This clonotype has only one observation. The DNA for the CDR3 is TGCAGTGCTACAGGGGGCTCGGGGACCCAGTACTTC. It encodes CSATGGSGTQYF. V is TRBV20-1 and J is TRBJ2-5; 8 bases match TRBD1. CDR1 is DFQATT and CDR2 is SNEGSKA in the germline V gene (reference sequence). V trimming: 4 bases; J trimming: 7 bases; junction bases outside the gene matches: 5. The CDR3 covers 12 residues.

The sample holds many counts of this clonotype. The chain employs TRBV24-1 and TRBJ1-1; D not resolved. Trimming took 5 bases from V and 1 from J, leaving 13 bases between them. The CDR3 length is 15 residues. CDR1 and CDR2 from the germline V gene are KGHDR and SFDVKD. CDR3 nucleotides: TGTGCCACCAGTGTAGCTCGGGGTGAGAACACTGAAGCTTTCTTT. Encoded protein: CATSVARGENTEAFF.

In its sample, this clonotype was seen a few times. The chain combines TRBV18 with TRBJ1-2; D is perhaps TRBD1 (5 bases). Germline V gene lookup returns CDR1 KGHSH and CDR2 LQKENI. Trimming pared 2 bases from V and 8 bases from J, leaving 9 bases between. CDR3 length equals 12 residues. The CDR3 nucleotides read TGTGCCAGCTCACCAACCCGGGACGGCTACACCTTC. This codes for CASSPTRDGYTF. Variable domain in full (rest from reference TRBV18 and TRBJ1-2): NAGVMQNPRHLVRRRGQEARLRCSPMKGHSHVYWYRQLPEEGLKFMVYLQKENIIDESGMPKERFSAEFPKEGPSILRIQQVVRGDSAAYFCASSPTRDGYTFGSGTRLTVV.

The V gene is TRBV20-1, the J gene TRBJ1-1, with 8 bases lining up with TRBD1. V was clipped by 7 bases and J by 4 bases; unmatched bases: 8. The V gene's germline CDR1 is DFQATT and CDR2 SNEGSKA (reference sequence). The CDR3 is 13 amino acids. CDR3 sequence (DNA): TGCAGTGTTGTCTCAGGGGGCTTCACTGAAGCTTTCTTT. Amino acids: CSVVSGGFTEAFF.

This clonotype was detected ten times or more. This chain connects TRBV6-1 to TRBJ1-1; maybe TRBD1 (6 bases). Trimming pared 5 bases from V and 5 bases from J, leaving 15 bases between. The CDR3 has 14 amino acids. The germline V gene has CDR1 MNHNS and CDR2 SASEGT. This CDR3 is CASSTGLGETEAFF. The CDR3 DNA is TGTGCCAGCAGTACAGGGTTGGGGGAGACTGAAGCTTTCTTT.

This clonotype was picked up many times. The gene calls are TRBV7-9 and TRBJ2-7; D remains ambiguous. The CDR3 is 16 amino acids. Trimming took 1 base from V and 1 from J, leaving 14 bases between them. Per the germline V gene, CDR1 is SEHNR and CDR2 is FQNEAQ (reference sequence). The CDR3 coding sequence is TGTGCCAGCAGCTTAGGTTATGGAAGCGAATCCTACGAGCAGTACTTC. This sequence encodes CASSLGYGSESYEQYF.

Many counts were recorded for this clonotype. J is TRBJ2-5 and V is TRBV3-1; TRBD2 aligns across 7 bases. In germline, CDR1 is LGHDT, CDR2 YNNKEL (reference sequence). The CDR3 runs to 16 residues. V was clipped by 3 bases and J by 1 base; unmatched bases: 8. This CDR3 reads CASSHEAGTLQETQYF. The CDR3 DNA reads TGTGCCAGCAGCCATGAAGCGGGAACCCTCCAAGAGACCCAGTACTTC.

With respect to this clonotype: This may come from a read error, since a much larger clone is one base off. CDR3 residues: CASSQAPGQRLYEQFF. The DNA for the CDR3 is TGTGCCAGCAGCCAAGCACCGGGACAGAGACTCTACGAGCAGTTCTTC. The chain employs TRBV14 and TRBJ2-7; TRBD1 matches 7 bases. The closer fit of TRBJ2-1 to the DNA end suggests the J call may be wrong. Looked up from germline, CDR1 is SGHDN and CDR2 is FVKESK. The CDR3 is made up of 16 amino acids.

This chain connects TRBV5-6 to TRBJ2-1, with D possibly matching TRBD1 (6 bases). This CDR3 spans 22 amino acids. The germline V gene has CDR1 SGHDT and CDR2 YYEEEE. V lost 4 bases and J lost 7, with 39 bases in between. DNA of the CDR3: TGTGCCAGCAGCCACCAATTTAGGGGGAATCGAGACAGGATGTCAGTGGGGAATGAGCAGTTCTTC. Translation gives CASSHQFRGNRDRMSVGNEQFF.

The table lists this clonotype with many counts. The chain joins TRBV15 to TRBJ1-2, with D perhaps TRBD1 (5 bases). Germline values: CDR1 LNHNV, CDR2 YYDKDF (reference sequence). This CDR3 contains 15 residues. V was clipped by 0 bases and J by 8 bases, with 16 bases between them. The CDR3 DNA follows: TGTGCCACCAGCAGAGATCGGGGTAGGGGAGGCGGCTACACCTTC. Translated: CATSRDRGRGGGYTF.

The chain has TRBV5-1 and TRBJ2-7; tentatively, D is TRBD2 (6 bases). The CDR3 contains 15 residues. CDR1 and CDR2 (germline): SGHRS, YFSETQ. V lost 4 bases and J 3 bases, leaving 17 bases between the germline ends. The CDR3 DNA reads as TGCGCCAGCAGCCCCCACGGAGGGCCCTACTACGAGCAGTACTTC. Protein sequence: CASSPHGGPYYEQYF.

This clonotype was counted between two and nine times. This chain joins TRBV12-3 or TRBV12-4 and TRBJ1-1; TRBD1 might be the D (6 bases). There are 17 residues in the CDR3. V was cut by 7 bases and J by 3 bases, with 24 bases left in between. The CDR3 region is CASIQSLRQAWHTEAFF. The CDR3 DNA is TGTGCCAGCATCCAATCCCTGCGACAGGCCTGGCACACTGAAGCTTTCTTT.

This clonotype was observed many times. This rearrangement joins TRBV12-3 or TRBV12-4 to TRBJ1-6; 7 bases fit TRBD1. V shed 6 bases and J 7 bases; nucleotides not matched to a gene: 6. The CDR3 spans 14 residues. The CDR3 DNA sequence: TGTGCCAGCAGCCGACAGGGATGGAATTCACCCCTCCACTTT. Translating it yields CASSRQGWNSPLHF.

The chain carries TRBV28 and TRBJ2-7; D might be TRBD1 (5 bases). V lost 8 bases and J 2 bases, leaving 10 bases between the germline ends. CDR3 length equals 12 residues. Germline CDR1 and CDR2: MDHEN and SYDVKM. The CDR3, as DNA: TGTGCCAGCGGCGGCAGGGCCTACGAGCAGTACTTC. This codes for CASGGRAYEQYF. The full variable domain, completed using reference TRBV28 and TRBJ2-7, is DVKVTQSSRYLVKRTGEKVFLECVQDMDHENMFWYRQDPGLGLRLIYFSYDVKMKEKGDIPEGYSVSREKKERFSLILESASTNQTSMYLCASGGRAYEQYFGPGTRLTVT.

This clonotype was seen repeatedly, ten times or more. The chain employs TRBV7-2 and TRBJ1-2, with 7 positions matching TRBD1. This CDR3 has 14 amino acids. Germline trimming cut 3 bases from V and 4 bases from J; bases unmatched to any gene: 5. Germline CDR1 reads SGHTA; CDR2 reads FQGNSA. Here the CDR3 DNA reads TGTGCCAGCAGCTTGGAGGGGGCAGGCTATGGCTACACCTTC. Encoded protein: CASSLEGAGYGYTF.

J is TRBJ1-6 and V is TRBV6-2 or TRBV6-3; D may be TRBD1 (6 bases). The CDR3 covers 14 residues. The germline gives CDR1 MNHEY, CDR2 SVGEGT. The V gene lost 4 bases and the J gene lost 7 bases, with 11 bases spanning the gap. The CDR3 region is CASSFGGSNSPLHF. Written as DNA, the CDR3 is TGTGCCAGCAGTTTCGGGGGCAGCAATTCACCCCTCCACTTT.

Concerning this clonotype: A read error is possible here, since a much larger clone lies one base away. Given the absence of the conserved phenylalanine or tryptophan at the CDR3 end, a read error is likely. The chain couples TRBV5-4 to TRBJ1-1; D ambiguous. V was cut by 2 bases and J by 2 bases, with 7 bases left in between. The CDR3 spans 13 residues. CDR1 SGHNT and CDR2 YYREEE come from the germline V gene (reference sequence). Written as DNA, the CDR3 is TGTGCCAGCAGCTTATGGGGTAACACTGAAGCTTTCATT. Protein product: CASSLWGNTEAFI.

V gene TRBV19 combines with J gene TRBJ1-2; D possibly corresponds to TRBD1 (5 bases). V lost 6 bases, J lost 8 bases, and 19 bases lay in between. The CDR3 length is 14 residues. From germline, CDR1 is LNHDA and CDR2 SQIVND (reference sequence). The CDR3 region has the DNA TGTGCCAGTAGGACAGAGACAGCCCTCTACGGCTACACCTTC. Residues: CASRTETALYGYTF.

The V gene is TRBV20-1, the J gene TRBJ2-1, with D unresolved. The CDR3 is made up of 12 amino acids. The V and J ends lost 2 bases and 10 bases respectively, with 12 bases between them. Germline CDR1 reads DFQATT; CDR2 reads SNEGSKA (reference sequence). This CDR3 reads CSARNSYYEQFF. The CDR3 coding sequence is TGCAGTGCTAGAAACTCGTACTACGAGCAGTTCTTC.

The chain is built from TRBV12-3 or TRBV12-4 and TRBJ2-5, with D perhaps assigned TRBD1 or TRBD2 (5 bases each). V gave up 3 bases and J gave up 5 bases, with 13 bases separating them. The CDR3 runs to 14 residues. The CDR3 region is CASSFGARLETQYF. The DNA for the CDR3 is TGTGCCAGCAGTTTCGGGGCTAGGTTGGAGACCCAGTACTTC.